Below are 32 T cell receptor beta chains sequenced from a single sample in a study of cytomegalovirus exposure and HLA in healthy donors. The PCR was carried out with 60 Vbeta primers and 13 Jbeta primers. Assay used: immunoSEQ multiplex PCR; TCRdb lists only in-frame clones, some missing. The table lists under 250,000 clones, about 81% of them singletons. Sequencing was carried out using PBMCs. These receptors all come from a woman in her thirties or forties in good health and CMV-seronegative.

The V call is TRBV7-6, the J call TRBJ1-1; 11 bases agree with TRBD1. The ends lost 3 bases at V and 0 bases at J; junction bases unmatched: 12. Germline CDR1 reads SGHVS; CDR2 reads FNYEAQ. The CDR3 is made up of 19 amino acids. Here the CDR3 reads CASSFGWTGGKGLNTEAFF. The CDR3 DNA reads as TGTGCCAGCAGCTTCGGGTGGACAGGGGGCAAGGGTTTGAACACTGAAGCTTTCTTT.

This clone was counted once. This chain connects TRBV4-1 to TRBJ2-5; a possible D gene is TRBD1 (5 bases). With 0 bases removed from V and 9 bases from J, the gap between germline ends came to 20 bases. CDR1 is MGHRA, CDR2 YSYEKL, per germline. The CDR3 is 16 residues long. CDR3 in amino acids: CASSQDGYRSTGPQYF. CDR3 nucleotides: TGCGCCAGCAGCCAAGATGGCTACAGGTCCACCGGGCCCCAGTACTTC.

The rearrangement links TRBV7-3 to TRBJ2-3; possible D gene TRBD2, 5 bases. This CDR3 is 14 amino acids long. The V end was cut by 5 bases, the J end by 2 bases, with 11 bases between. Germline values: CDR1 SGHTA, CDR2 FQGTGA. The CDR3 reads CASSPDSHTDTQYF. Written as DNA, the CDR3 is TGTGCCAGCAGCCCGGACTCTCACACAGATACGCAGTATTTT. The complete variable domain, with remaining parts taken from reference TRBV7-3 and TRBJ2-3, reads GAGVSQTPSNKVTEKGKYVELRCDPISGHTALYWYRQSLGQGPEFLIYFQGTGAADDSGLPNDRFFAVRPEGSVSTLKIQRTERGDSAVYLCASSPDSHTDTQYFGPGTRLTVL.

The V call is TRBV15, the J call TRBJ2-1; the D gene is possibly TRBD1 (6 bases). V lost 0 bases and J 0 bases, leaving 6 bases between the germline ends. This CDR3 is 15 amino acids long. The germline V gene has CDR1 LNHNV and CDR2 YYDKDF (reference sequence). The CDR3 DNA sequence: TGTGCCACCAGCAGAGAGGGGGCCTCCTACAATGAGCAGTTCTTC. It yields the protein CATSREGASYNEQFF.

This clone was recorded only once. The J gene is TRBJ1-1, the V gene TRBV18; 8 nucleotides align to TRBD1. In germline, CDR1 is KGHSH, CDR2 LQKENI. Trimming took 4 bases from V and 2 from J; bases not matched to a gene: 3. CDR3 length: 14 amino acids. The CDR3 DNA reads TGTGCCAGCTCACAACAGGGGGTAAACACTGAAGCTTTCTTT. Residues: CASSQQGVNTEAFF.

The chain is built from TRBV27 and TRBJ1-5; D unresolved. Germline V gives CDR1 MNHEY, CDR2 SMNVEV (reference sequence). The V and J ends lost 3 bases and 0 bases respectively, with 9 bases between them. The CDR3 loop spans 15 amino acids. The DNA for the CDR3 is TGTGCCAGCAGTTTCGCCAGTCATAGCAATCAGCCCCAGCATTTT. It encodes CASSFASHSNQPQHF.

The chain recombines TRBV10-3 with TRBJ2-7; the D is unclear. The CDR3 runs to 13 residues. Trimming stripped 8 bases from V and 0 bases from J, with 11 bases between. Germline lookup yields CDR1 ENHRY and CDR2 SYGVKD. Here the CDR3 reads CAIHARLSYEQYF. CDR3 nucleotide sequence: TGTGCCATCCACGCCCGACTCTCCTACGAGCAGTACTTC.

This clone was detected only a few times. The genes are TRBV30 and TRBJ1-2; a possible D gene is TRBD1 (5 bases). The CDR3 extends over 12 amino acids. Trimming removed 3 bases at V and 5 bases at J, with 10 bases between. The germline V gene encodes CDR1 GTSNPN and CDR2 SVGIG (reference sequence). The CDR3 DNA reads as TGTGCCTGGAGGGACACCGCTTATGGCTACACCTTC. It is translated as CAWRDTAYGYTF. The full variable domain, rest sourced from reference TRBV30 and TRBJ1-2, is SQTIHQWPATLVQPVGSPLSLECTVEGTSNPNLYWYRQAAGRGLQLLFYSVGIGQISSEVPQNLSASRPQDRQFILSSKKLLLSDSGFYLCAWRDTAYGYTFGSGTRLTVV.

A few counts support this clone. The chain couples TRBV4-1 to TRBJ2-1, with D possibly TRBD1 on 6 matching bases. The CDR3 loop spans 16 amino acids. The ends were cut back, 1 base at V and 3 bases at J, with 13 bases in the middle. Germline V CDR1 and CDR2: MGHRA, YSYEKL. The chain's CDR3 is CASSQGGGNRYNEQFF. The CDR3 DNA reads TGCGCCAGCAGCCAAGGAGGGGGAAACCGCTACAATGAGCAGTTCTTC.

This chain joins TRBV2 and TRBJ2-2; the D gene is possibly TRBD2 (6 bases). The CDR3 loop spans 14 amino acids. V was shortened by 6 bases and J by 5 bases, with 13 bases between the two germline ends. Germline V gene lookup returns CDR1 SNHLY and CDR2 FYNNEI. The DNA of the CDR3 is TGTGCCAGCAGACTAGCAGATGTTACCGGGGAGCTGTTTTTT. Its protein product is CASRLADVTGELFF.

The chain carries TRBV30 and TRBJ2-7; 15 bases agree with TRBD2. This CDR3 has 14 amino acids. V lost 2 bases and J lost 6; bases outside the gene matches: 2. Germline V lookup: CDR1 GTSNPN, CDR2 SVGIG (reference sequence). The CDR3 loop is CAWSWGLAGGEQYF. CDR3 nucleotides: TGTGCCTGGAGTTGGGGACTAGCGGGAGGCGAGCAGTACTTC. The complete variable domain, with remaining parts taken from reference TRBV30 and TRBJ2-7, reads SQTIHQWPATLVQPVGSPLSLECTVEGTSNPNLYWYRQAAGRGLQLLFYSVGIGQISSEVPQNLSASRPQDRQFILSSKKLLLSDSGFYLCAWSWGLAGGEQYFGPGTRLTVT.

The chain combines TRBV9 with TRBJ2-5, with 11 bases matching TRBD2. Germline assignment: CDR1 SGDLS and CDR2 YYNGEE. V trimming: 4 bases; J trimming: 9 bases; junction bases outside the gene matches: 20. The CDR3 is 18 residues long. The CDR3 DNA reads TGTGCCAGCAGCCCTTCCTCTGGGACTAGCGGTTTTTTAGTGGCCCAGTACTTC. This encodes CASSPSSGTSGFLVAQYF.

The chain combines TRBV11-2 with TRBJ2-1, with 11 nucleotides matching TRBD2. The germline CDR1 and CDR2 sequences are SGHAT and FQNNGV. The CDR3 is 16 amino acids. V shed 3 bases, J shed 4 bases, and the junction held 5 bases outside the gene matches. CDR3 sequence (DNA): TGTGCCAGCAGCTTTCGACTAGCGGGAATGTACAATGAGCAGTTCTTC. Translation: CASSFRLAGMYNEQFF.

The chain combines TRBV19 with TRBJ2-7; 10 bases match TRBD2. Germline CDR1 reads LNHDA; CDR2 reads SQIVND (reference sequence). The length of the CDR3 is 14 residues. V lost 5 bases, J lost 7 bases, and 8 bases stayed unmatched. DNA of the CDR3: TGTGCCAGTAGTCAAGCGGGAGGGCGAAGAGAGCAGTACTTC. It codes for CASSQAGGRREQYF. Variable domain in full (rest from reference TRBV19 and TRBJ2-7): DGGITQSPKYLFRKEGQNVTLSCEQNLNHDAMYWYRQDPGQGLRLIYYSQIVNDFQKGDIAEGYSVSREKKESFPLTVTSAQKNPTAFYLCASSQAGGRREQYFGPGTRLTVT.

This chain uses TRBV10-3 with TRBJ1-1; D gene unclear. This CDR3 spans 15 amino acids. Trimming pared 3 bases from V and 1 base from J, leaving 12 bases between. CDR1 is ENHRY, CDR2 SYGVKD, per germline. CDR3 bases: TGTGCCATCAGTGAAGGTAGCCACGGGAACACTGAAGCTTTCTTT. Translated, it gives CAISEGSHGNTEAFF.

This clone turned up a few times. The rearrangement joins TRBV5-1 to TRBJ2-2, with D possibly TRBD1 on 6 matching bases. The CDR3 has 16 amino acids. Germline CDR1 SGHRS, CDR2 YFSETQ. V shed 1 base and J shed 6 bases, with 16 bases lying between them. As DNA, the CDR3 is TGCGCCAGCAGCTTGTCCTCAGGGGCCGGGGCCGGGGAGCTGTTTTTT. Translating it yields CASSLSSGAGAGELFF.

V is TRBV4-1 and J is TRBJ2-2, with no clear D. Germline V gene data show CDR1 as MGHRA and CDR2 as YSYEKL. This CDR3 has 14 amino acids. Trimming shortened V by 3 bases and J by 6 bases, and 11 bases separated the two germline ends. The CDR3 region has the DNA TGCGCCAGCAGCCAGCCCGCCCGCGCCGGGGAGCTGTTTTTT. Its protein is CASSQPARAGELFF.

The CDR3 DNA sequence: TGTGCCAGCAGCGTTCTAGGGGGGGGGAATGAGCAGTTCTTC. Amino acids: CASSVLGGGNEQFF. The genes are TRBV6-5 and TRBJ2-1; a weak D match, TRBD2 (7 bases). The V end was cut by 6 bases, the J end by 7 bases, with 16 bases between. Germline V CDR1 and CDR2: MNHEY, SVGAGI. This CDR3 spans 14 amino acids.

J is TRBJ2-1 and V is TRBV5-4, with D unresolved. V lost 4 bases, J lost 0 bases, and 11 bases lay in between. The CDR3 length is 15 residues. CDR1 and CDR2 (germline): SGHNT, YYREEE (reference sequence). CDR3 sequence (DNA): TGTGCCAGCAGCCCACCTAGGAGCTCCTACAATGAGCAGTTCTTC. Translating gives CASSPPRSSYNEQFF.

The chain carries TRBV9 and TRBJ1-1; perhaps TRBD1 as D (5 bases). V lost 1 base to trimming and J lost 5 bases, with 9 bases between them. CDR3 length: 13 amino acids. The germline V gene has CDR1 SGDLS and CDR2 YYNGEE. CDR3: CASSVPSGTEAFF. The CDR3 nucleotides read TGTGCCAGCAGCGTACCCTCAGGGACTGAAGCTTTCTTT.

In regard to this clone: The same CDR3 also results from other DNA sequences found in this sample. The chain couples TRBV7-9 to TRBJ1-1, with D perhaps TRBD1 (5 bases). The CDR3 consists of 12 residues. Trimming shortened V by 3 bases and J by 6 bases, and 8 bases separated the two germline ends. The germline V gene has CDR1 SEHNR and CDR2 FQNEAQ (reference sequence). DNA for the CDR3: TGTGCCAGCAGCTTCCAGGGTGCTGAAGCTTTCTTT. It codes for CASSFQGAEAFF.

The gene calls are TRBV27 and TRBJ2-5, with a possible D match to TRBD1 (6 bases). Germline CDR1 and CDR2: MNHEY and SMNVEV (reference sequence). Trimming shortened V by 1 base and J by 3 bases, and 6 bases separated the two germline ends. The length of the CDR3 is 13 residues. The chain's CDR3 is CASSLYREETQYF. CDR3 sequence (DNA): TGTGCCAGCAGTTTATACAGGGAAGAGACCCAGTACTTC.

The rearrangement joins TRBV6-1 to TRBJ2-7; weak D call: TRBD1 (5 bases). CDR3 size: 14 residues. Germline assignment: CDR1 MNHNS and CDR2 SASEGT. V lost 4 bases, J lost 3 bases, and 13 bases lay in between. For the CDR3, the DNA is TGTGCCAGCAGTGTCGGCGGTGACAGCTACGAGCAGTACTTC. It is translated as CASSVGGDSYEQYF.

The chain joins TRBV7-8 to TRBJ2-7; 10 nucleotides agree with TRBD1. The junction had 3 bases not matched to a gene; V was cut back by 3 bases and J by 4 bases. Germline V lookup: CDR1 SGHVS, CDR2 FQNEAQ. The CDR3 is made up of 14 amino acids. The CDR3 DNA follows: TGTGCCAGCAGCTTCCGGGACAGGGGTTACGAGCAGTACTTC. Protein product: CASSFRDRGYEQYF.

The chain has TRBV28 and TRBJ1-5; D possibly corresponds to TRBD1 (6 bases). Germline CDR1 reads MDHEN; CDR2 reads SYDVKM. V shed 2 bases and J shed 0 bases, with 11 bases lying between them. The CDR3 contains 16 residues. The CDR3 here is CASSLGQFNSNQPQHF. The CDR3 region has the DNA TGTGCCAGCAGTTTAGGACAGTTCAATAGCAATCAGCCCCAGCATTTT. Looking up the rest from reference TRBV28 and TRBJ1-5 gives the full variable domain: DVKVTQSSRYLVKRTGEKVFLECVQDMDHENMFWYRQDPGLGLRLIYFSYDVKMKEKGDIPEGYSVSREKKERFSLILESASTNQTSMYLCASSLGQFNSNQPQHFGDGTRLSIL.

This chain uses TRBV19 with TRBJ2-7, with TRBD1 identical over 10 bases. The germline V gene has CDR1 LNHDA and CDR2 SQIVND (reference sequence). CDR3 length: 15 residues. Trimming cost V 5 bases and J 3 bases; bases outside gene matches: 7. This CDR3 is CASSRPGQGNYEQYF. Written as DNA, the CDR3 is TGTGCCAGTAGTCGCCCGGGACAGGGGAACTACGAGCAGTACTTC.

This clone came up a few times. The CDR3 bases are TGTGCCTGGAGACTTGGGACAGCCGTGAACACTGAAGCTTTCTTT. Protein: CAWRLGTAVNTEAFF. The rearrangement joins TRBV30 to TRBJ1-1; TRBD1 matches 7 bases. This CDR3 contains 15 residues. V gave up 3 bases and J gave up 0 bases; unmatched junction bases: 7. Germline CDR1 reads GTSNPN; CDR2 reads SVGIG (reference sequence).

The chain is built from TRBV15 and TRBJ1-5; D possibly corresponds to TRBD1 (6 bases). The CDR3 length is 16 residues. Looked up from germline, CDR1 is LNHNV and CDR2 is YYDKDF (reference sequence). Trimming removed 0 bases at V and 4 bases at J, with 13 bases between. The CDR3 region has the DNA TGTGCCACCAGCAGAGATCGTGCCAGGGGAAATCAGCCCCAGCATTTT. Its protein is CATSRDRARGNQPQHF.

The chain combines TRBV29-1 with TRBJ2-2; 10 bases are shared with TRBD2. Trimming removed 4 bases from V and 5 bases from J; junction bases left unmatched: 19. CDR1 SQVTM and CDR2 ANQGSEA come from the germline V gene. The CDR3 runs 19 residues. The CDR3 DNA reads TGCAGCGTTGTCCTGGGAGCTAGCGGGAGTGGGGTGGGTACCGGGGAGCTGTTTTTT. Translation: CSVVLGASGSGVGTGELFF.

This clone has only one observation. The rearrangement links TRBV30 to TRBJ2-7, with 7 bases lining up with TRBD2. Trimming at V came to 2 bases and at J to 0 bases, leaving 4 bases not matched to a gene. The CDR3 totals 14 residues. Germline CDR1 is GTSNPN and CDR2 is SVGIG (reference sequence). CDR3 nucleotide sequence: TGTGCCTGGAGTAGGCTAGCGGTCTCCTACGAGCAGTACTTC. This codes for CAWSRLAVSYEQYF.

V is TRBV4-1 and J is TRBJ1-5; D gene unclear. The CDR3 has 16 residues. Germline CDR1 reads MGHRA; CDR2 reads YSYEKL. V was trimmed by 0 bases and J by 6 bases, leaving 15 bases between them. The DNA for the CDR3 is TGCGCCAGCAGCCAAGATGCGTGGGAGAAGGGTCAGCCCCAGCATTTT. Protein sequence: CASSQDAWEKGQPQHF.

The J gene is TRBJ1-3, the V gene TRBV18, with D possibly matching TRBD1 (5 bases). The CDR3 covers 17 residues. Trimming pared 2 bases from V and 0 bases from J, leaving 14 bases between. Germline V gene data show CDR1 as KGHSH and CDR2 as LQKENI. The CDR3 loop is CASSPAAGTISGNTIYF. The CDR3 nucleotides are TGTGCCAGCTCACCAGCGGCAGGGACTATCTCTGGAAACACCATATATTTT.